The rows below give T cell receptor beta chains drawn from one sample of a study of cytomegalovirus exposure and HLA in healthy donors. Sequencing used immunoSEQ multiplex PCR; TCRdb keeps in-frame clones, though not all of them. Of over 150,000 clones listed, about 80% are singletons. Sequenced input: PBMCs. All receptors come from a woman between 18 and 30 years old in good health and CMV-seropositive. The CDR3 runs from the conserved cysteine through the conserved F or W. D genes are given only for firm matches. Expanded clones get a size class; other rows say once, few or many, or leave the size out.

d_call: .
clone_size: .
v_call: TRBV9
j_call: TRBJ2-3
cdr3_nt: TGTGCCAGCAGCTTCAGGGGAGGGGCGGGGGCCACAGATACGCAGTATTTT
cdr3_aa: CASSFRGGAGATDTQYF

d_call: .
clone_size: .
v_call: TRBV7-2
j_call: TRBJ2-2
cdr3_nt: TGTGCCAGCAGCTACCGGGCCGGGGAGCTGTTTTTT
cdr3_aa: CASSYRAGELFF

d_call: .
clone_size: .
v_call: TRBV5-1
j_call: TRBJ2-7
cdr3_nt: TGCGCCAGCAGCGCCGCCGCTACCTACGAGCAGTACTTC
cdr3_aa: CASSAAATYEQYF

d_call: TRBD1
clone_size: few
v_call: TRBV7-9
j_call: TRBJ1-2
cdr3_nt: TGTGCCAGCAGCCAACAAGGGACAGCTAACTATGGCTACACCTTC
cdr3_aa: CASSQQGTANYGYTF

d_call: .
clone_size: .
v_call: TRBV11-1
j_call: TRBJ1-1
cdr3_nt: TGTGCCAGCAGCGCCAGGGGAGACACTGAAGCTTTCTTT
cdr3_aa: CASSARGDTEAFF

d_call: TRBD2
clone_size: .
v_call: TRBV9
j_call: TRBJ2-1
cdr3_nt: TGTGCCAGCAGCCCACGATTGGGCGGGGGGCACAATGAGCAGTTCTTC
cdr3_aa: CASSPRLGGGHNEQFF

d_call: .
clone_size: .
v_call: TRBV6-1
j_call: TRBJ1-1
cdr3_nt: TGTGCCAGCAGTGACAACACGTTTATGAACACTGAAGCTTTCTTT
cdr3_aa: CASSDNTFMNTEAFF

d_call: TRBD1
clone_size: .
v_call: TRBV19
j_call: TRBJ1-1
cdr3_nt: TGTGCCAGTAGTATTTTTAGGGACAGACCTACTAACACTGAAGCTTTCTTT
cdr3_aa: CASSIFRDRPTNTEAFF

d_call: .
clone_size: .
v_call: TRBV7-8
j_call: TRBJ2-1
cdr3_nt: TGTGCCAGCAGCCAGACAGCTTTCTACAATGAGCAGTTCTTC
cdr3_aa: CASSQTAFYNEQFF

d_call: .
clone_size: .
v_call: TRBV19
j_call: TRBJ1-5
cdr3_nt: TGTGCCAGTTTGGGAGTAAGCGGGCCCCAGCATTTT
cdr3_aa: CASLGVSGPQHF

d_call: .
clone_size: .
v_call: TRBV2
j_call: TRBJ1-1
cdr3_nt: TGTGCCACCCTTAACACTGAAGCTTTCTTT
cdr3_aa: CATLNTEAFF

d_call: .
clone_size: .
v_call: TRBV19
j_call: TRBJ1-1
cdr3_nt: TGTGCCAGTAGTGTCACTCTGAACACTGAAGCTTTCTTT
cdr3_aa: CASSVTLNTEAFF

d_call: .
clone_size: .
v_call: TRBV2
j_call: TRBJ2-4
cdr3_nt: TGTGCCAGCAGTGAAGCGCAAAAGAGACAGAAAATAGCCAAAAACATTCAGTACTTC
cdr3_aa: CASSEAQKRQKIAKNIQYF

d_call: .
clone_size: .
v_call: TRBV7-2
j_call: TRBJ1-2
cdr3_nt: TGTGCCAGCAGCGGATGGCGGTCCGGCTATGGCTACACCTTC
cdr3_aa: CASSGWRSGYGYTF

d_call: .
clone_size: .
v_call: TRBV5-6
j_call: TRBJ1-5
cdr3_nt: TGTGCCAGCAGCTTGCGGGGGAGGGATCAGCCCCAGCATTTT
cdr3_aa: CASSLRGRDQPQHF

d_call: .
clone_size: .
v_call: TRBV19
j_call: TRBJ2-3
cdr3_nt: TGTGCCAGTAGATCCCCCGGGGGTGCTAGCACAGATACGCAGTATTTT
cdr3_aa: CASRSPGGASTDTQYF

d_call: .
clone_size: .
v_call: TRBV18
j_call: TRBJ1-1
cdr3_nt: TGTGCCAGCTCGGGGTGGCAGGGAGGCTCTGAAGCTTTCTTT
cdr3_aa: CASSGWQGGSEAFF

d_call: TRBD2
clone_size: .
v_call: TRBV4-2
j_call: TRBJ2-1
cdr3_nt: TGTGCCAGCAGCTATCTAGGAATAGCGGGGGGAAGCTCCTACAATGAGCAGTTCTTC
cdr3_aa: CASSYLGIAGGSSYNEQFF

d_call: TRBD1
clone_size: few
v_call: TRBV7-3
j_call: TRBJ1-2
cdr3_nt: TGTGCCAGCAGCTGGGGACAGGGCTATGGCTACACCTTC
cdr3_aa: CASSWGQGYGYTF

d_call: .
clone_size: few
v_call: TRBV5-1
j_call: TRBJ1-2
cdr3_nt: TGCGCCAGCAGCTTGGATCCAGGGGCCCTTGATGGCTACACCTTC
cdr3_aa: CASSLDPGALDGYTF

d_call: TRBD1
clone_size: once
v_call: TRBV29-1
j_call: TRBJ1-2
cdr3_nt: TGCAGCGTTGAGGCGGACAGGGGGCCCTGGGATGGCTACACCTTC
cdr3_aa: CSVEADRGPWDGYTF

d_call: TRBD2
clone_size: .
v_call: TRBV7-3
j_call: TRBJ2-3
cdr3_nt: TGTGCCAGCAGCATTACCCCGGGGGGGGGCACAGATACGCAGTATTTT
cdr3_aa: CASSITPGGGTDTQYF

d_call: TRBD1
clone_size: .
v_call: TRBV10-3
j_call: TRBJ2-2
cdr3_nt: TGTGCCATCTCGGACAGGGGCGGGCCCGGGGAGCTGTTTTTT
cdr3_aa: CAISDRGGPGELFF

d_call: .
clone_size: few
v_call: TRBV27
j_call: TRBJ1-2
cdr3_nt: TGTGCCAGCAGCACCAGGGGTGGAGGCTATGGCTACACCTTC
cdr3_aa: CASSTRGGGYGYTF

d_call: .
clone_size: .
v_call: TRBV18
j_call: TRBJ1-1
cdr3_nt: TGTGCCAGCTCGCCAGGGTTCACAGAGAACACTGAAGCTTTCTTT
cdr3_aa: CASSPGFTENTEAFF

d_call: .
clone_size: once
v_call: TRBV28
j_call: TRBJ2-7
cdr3_nt: TGTGCCAGCAGTTTAGCGGGGAGTTCCTACGAGCAGTACTTC
cdr3_aa: CASSLAGSSYEQYF

d_call: .
clone_size: .
v_call: TRBV13
j_call: TRBJ2-7
cdr3_nt: TGTGCCAGCAGCTTCGGGGACTTCTCCTACGAGCAGTACTTC
cdr3_aa: CASSFGDFSYEQYF

d_call: .
clone_size: .
v_call: TRBV7-9
j_call: TRBJ1-5
cdr3_nt: TGTGCCAGCAGCTTAGGGGGGCTGGGACAGCCCCAGCATTTT
cdr3_aa: CASSLGGLGQPQHF